Here is one T cell receptor (beta chain) with its context. TCRdb's copy holds only in-frame clones and misses some; the assay was immunoSEQ multiplex PCR. The sample consists of roughly 33,000 clones, approximately 80% of them appearing once. The CDR3 runs to 13 residues. The ends lost 10 bases at V and 4 bases at J; junction bases unmatched: 8. These data originate in a study of T cell responses to AZD1222 COVID-19 vaccine. The chain joins TRBV12-3 or TRBV12-4 to TRBJ1-1; 8 bases are shared with TRBD1. This clonotype originated in an adult who received the AZD1222 COVID-19 vaccine. This material consisted of peripheral blood, taken 28 days after the second AZD1222 dose. DNA of the CDR3: TGTGCCACCGCGACAGGGGAGGGCACTGAAGCTTTCTTT. Amino acid sequence: CATATGEGTEAFF.